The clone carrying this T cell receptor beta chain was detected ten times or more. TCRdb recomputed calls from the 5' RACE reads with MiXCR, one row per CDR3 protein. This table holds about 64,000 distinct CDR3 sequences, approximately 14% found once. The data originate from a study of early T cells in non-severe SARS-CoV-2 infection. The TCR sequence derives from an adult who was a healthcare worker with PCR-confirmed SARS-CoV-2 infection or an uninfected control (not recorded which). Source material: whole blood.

For the CDR3, the DNA is TGTGCCAGCAGCTTGGCGGAGAACACTGAAGCTTTCTTT. Translated, it gives CASSLAENTEAFF. The chain couples TRBV5-5 to TRBJ1-1, with no clear D. Per germline, CDR1 SGHKS and CDR2 YYEKEE (reference sequence). Trimming removed 0 bases from V and 1 base from J, with 4 bases in between. The CDR3 runs 13 residues.